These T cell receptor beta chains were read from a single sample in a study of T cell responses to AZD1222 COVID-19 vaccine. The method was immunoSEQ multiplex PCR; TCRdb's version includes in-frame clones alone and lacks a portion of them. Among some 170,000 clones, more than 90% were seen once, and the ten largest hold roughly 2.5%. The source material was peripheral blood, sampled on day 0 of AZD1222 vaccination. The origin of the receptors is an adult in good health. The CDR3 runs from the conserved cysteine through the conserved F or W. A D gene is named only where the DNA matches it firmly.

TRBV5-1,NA,CASSPDPGRSEAFF
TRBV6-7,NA,CASSYSRWESSYEQYF
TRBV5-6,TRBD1,CASSLERQGVDIQYF
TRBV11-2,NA,CASSSKTGQPLMNTEAFF
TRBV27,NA,CASSLTGRGGGYTF
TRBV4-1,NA,CASSQDKGSYEQYF
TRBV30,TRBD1,CAWSKQGGEQYF
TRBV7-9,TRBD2,CASSFTPGGTSAPQYF
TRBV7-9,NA,CASSLSIAYEQYF
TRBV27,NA,CASSSETSEKLFF
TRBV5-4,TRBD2,CASSLPGLAGAGEQFF
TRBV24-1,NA,CATSDFAGTGYTF
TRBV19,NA,CASRPGTRGINSNQPQHF
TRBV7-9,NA,CASSSDGSGANVLTF
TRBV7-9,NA,CASSLVGWVDYGYTF
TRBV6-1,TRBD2,CASSESGSLKETQYF
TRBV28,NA,CASSLGGTTNYGYTF
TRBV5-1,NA,CASSLGAEINEQFF
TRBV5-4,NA,CASSYRDTEAFF
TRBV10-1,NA,CASSESGHEQYF
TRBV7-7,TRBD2,CASSLGLGRENEQYF
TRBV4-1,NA,CASSQEPGNTIYF
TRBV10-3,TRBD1,CAIRTVGGGSTEAFF
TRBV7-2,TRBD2,CASSLAAGADTQYF
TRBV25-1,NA,CASSDRTVNGYTF